The rows below give T cell receptor beta chains drawn from one sample of a study of blood T cell repertoires in COVID-19. Sequenced by immunoSEQ multiplex PCR; TCRdb stores in-frame clones only, minus some. The repertoire holds about 170,000 clones, 84% seen once, with approximately 15% in the top ten. Specimen: peripheral blood. Source of these receptors: a woman in her seventies with COVID-19, enrolled during active disease. CDR3s include the opening cysteine and the closing phenylalanine or tryptophan. The D gene is left open where the match is weak. Expanded clones get a size class; other rows say once, few or many, or leave the size out.

J gene: TRBJ2-2
D gene: -
clone size: -
CDR3 length: 15
V gene: TRBV10-3
CDR3 protein: CAISESDQGIGELFF
CDR3 DNA: TGTGCCATCAGTGAGTCAGACCAGGGGATTGGGGAGCTGTTTTTT

J gene: TRBJ2-7
D gene: TRBD1
clone size: few
CDR3 length: 16
V gene: TRBV24-1
CDR3 protein: CATSDRYRQGGYEQYF
CDR3 DNA: TGTGCCACCAGTGACCGATACAGACAGGGGGGCTACGAGCAGTACTTC

J gene: TRBJ2-4
D gene: TRBD1
clone size: -
CDR3 length: 16
V gene: TRBV6-1
CDR3 protein: CASSGRQGEGKNIQYF
CDR3 DNA: TGTGCCAGCAGTGGACGACAGGGAGAAGGCAAAAACATTCAGTACTTC

J gene: TRBJ1-1
D gene: TRBD1
clone size: -
CDR3 length: 16
V gene: TRBV30
CDR3 protein: CAWSKNRPGGNTEAFF
CDR3 DNA: TGTGCCTGGAGTAAAAATAGGCCAGGGGGGAACACTGAAGCTTTCTTT

J gene: TRBJ2-7
D gene: TRBD2
clone size: -
CDR3 length: 14
V gene: TRBV6-5
CDR3 protein: CASSLGGRAAEQYF
CDR3 DNA: TGTGCCAGCAGTCTGGGGGGGAGGGCGGCCGAGCAGTACTTC

J gene: TRBJ2-3
D gene: -
clone size: -
CDR3 length: 16
V gene: TRBV19
CDR3 protein: CASSIARGASTDTQYF
CDR3 DNA: TGTGCCAGTAGTATAGCCCGGGGGGCGAGCACAGATACGCAGTATTTT

J gene: TRBJ1-1
D gene: -
clone size: -
CDR3 length: 19
V gene: TRBV5-4
CDR3 protein: CASSLVKGFTGPAITEAFF
CDR3 DNA: TGTGCCAGCAGCTTGGTCAAGGGGTTCACAGGACCGGCTATTACTGAAGCTTTCTTT

J gene: TRBJ1-1
D gene: TRBD1
clone size: -
CDR3 length: 13
V gene: TRBV27
CDR3 protein: CASSPTGVTEAFF
CDR3 DNA: TGTGCCAGCAGCCCCACAGGGGTCACTGAAGCTTTCTTT

J gene: TRBJ2-1
D gene: TRBD2
clone size: -
CDR3 length: 14
V gene: TRBV30
CDR3 protein: CAWNLGLAGGYQFF
CDR3 DNA: TGTGCCTGGAACTTGGGACTAGCGGGGGGGTATCAGTTCTTC

J gene: TRBJ2-2
D gene: TRBD2
clone size: few
CDR3 length: 14
V gene: TRBV27
CDR3 protein: CASRGLANTGELFF
CDR3 DNA: TGTGCCAGCAGGGGACTAGCGAACACCGGGGAGCTGTTTTTT

J gene: TRBJ1-1
D gene: TRBD1
clone size: -
CDR3 length: 13
V gene: TRBV30
CDR3 protein: CACGGTGGTEAFF
CDR3 DNA: TGTGCCTGCGGGGGGACAGGGGGCACTGAAGCTTTCTTT

J gene: TRBJ1-5
D gene: -
clone size: -
CDR3 length: 13
V gene: TRBV27
CDR3 protein: CASSLSSYQPQHF
CDR3 DNA: TGTGCCAGCAGTTTATCGAGTTATCAGCCCCAGCATTTT

J gene: TRBJ1-2
D gene: -
clone size: -
CDR3 length: 14
V gene: TRBV19
CDR3 protein: CASSISGTHYGYTF
CDR3 DNA: TGTGCCAGTAGTATTAGTGGGACACATTATGGCTACACCTTC

J gene: TRBJ1-2
D gene: -
clone size: few
CDR3 length: 15
V gene: TRBV6-9
CDR3 protein: CASSYPGAPPYGYTF
CDR3 DNA: TGTGCCAGCAGTTATCCAGGGGCACCGCCCTATGGCTACACCTTC

J gene: TRBJ2-7
D gene: -
clone size: -
CDR3 length: 13
V gene: TRBV15
CDR3 protein: CATSPTRTYEQYF
CDR3 DNA: TGTGCCACCAGTCCGACAAGGACCTACGAGCAGTACTTC

J gene: TRBJ1-3
D gene: TRBD1
clone size: -
CDR3 length: 15
V gene: TRBV5-4
CDR3 protein: CASSLEGARGNTIYF
CDR3 DNA: TGTGCCAGCAGCTTGGAGGGGGCGCGAGGAAACACCATATATTTT

J gene: TRBJ2-5
D gene: -
clone size: -
CDR3 length: 16
V gene: TRBV18
CDR3 protein: CASSLLGRAGQETQYF
CDR3 DNA: TGTGCCAGCTCACTTCTAGGTAGAGCGGGCCAAGAGACCCAGTACTTC

J gene: TRBJ1-1
D gene: TRBD1
clone size: once
CDR3 length: 15
V gene: TRBV19
CDR3 protein: CASSVPGQGRAEAFF
CDR3 DNA: TGTGCCAGTAGTGTGCCGGGACAGGGAAGAGCTGAAGCTTTCTTT

J gene: TRBJ1-3
D gene: TRBD1
clone size: -
CDR3 length: 17
V gene: TRBV7-9
CDR3 protein: CASSLVGTGSSGNTIYF
CDR3 DNA: TGTGCCAGCAGCTTAGTGGGGACAGGGTCGTCTGGAAACACCATATATTTT